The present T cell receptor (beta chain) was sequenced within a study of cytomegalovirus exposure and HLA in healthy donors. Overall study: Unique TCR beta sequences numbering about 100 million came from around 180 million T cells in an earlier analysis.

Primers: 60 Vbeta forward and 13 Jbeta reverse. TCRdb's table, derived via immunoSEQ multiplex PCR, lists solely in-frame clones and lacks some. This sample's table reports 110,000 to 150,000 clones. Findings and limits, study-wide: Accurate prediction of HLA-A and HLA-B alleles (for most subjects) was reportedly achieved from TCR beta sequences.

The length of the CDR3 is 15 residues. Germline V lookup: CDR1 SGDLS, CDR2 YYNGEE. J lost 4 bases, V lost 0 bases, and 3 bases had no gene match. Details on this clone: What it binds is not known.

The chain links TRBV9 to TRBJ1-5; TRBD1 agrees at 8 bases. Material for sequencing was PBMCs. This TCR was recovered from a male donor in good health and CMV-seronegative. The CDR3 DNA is TGTGCCAGCAGCGTAGGCGGACAGGGAAATCAGCCCCAGCATTTT. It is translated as CASSVGGQGNQPQHF.